The 14 T cell receptor beta chains reported below all come from one sample, sequenced in a study of OX40 agonist ivuxolimab in advanced cancers. Sequencing used immunoSEQ multiplex PCR; TCRdb keeps in-frame clones, though not all of them. The sample has approximately 15,000 clones; approximately 76% are singletons. The input for sequencing was CD4+ or CD8+ T cells sorted from blood, taken in a trial of the OX40 agonist ivuxolimab. All receptors derive from an adult with an advanced solid tumor such as melanoma, head and neck, liver or kidney cancer.

This rearrangement joins TRBV29-1 to TRBJ1-4; 9 nucleotides line up with TRBD1. V dropped 8 bases and J dropped 5; count of bases not matched to a gene: 6. Germline V gene data show CDR1 as SQVTM and CDR2 as ANQGSEA. There are 13 residues in the CDR3. CDR3 DNA: TGCAGCATGACCGGGACAGGGAATGAAAAACTGTTTTTT. Translated, it gives CSMTGTGNEKLFF.

V gene TRBV7-9 combines with J gene TRBJ2-3; 9 positions match TRBD2. V shed 6 bases, J shed 2 bases, and the junction held 6 bases outside the gene matches. The CDR3 has 15 residues. The V gene's germline CDR1 is SEHNR and CDR2 FQNEAQ (reference sequence). For the CDR3, the DNA is TGTGCCAGCAGTCCCGGACTAGCGATCACAGATACGCAGTATTTT. It codes for CASSPGLAITDTQYF.

The chain has TRBV9 and TRBJ1-1; D is uncertain. CDR1 and CDR2 (germline): SGDLS, YYNGEE. V was clipped by 3 bases and J by 7 bases, with 7 bases between them. The CDR3 contains 11 residues. CDR3 region: CASSATDEAFF. In DNA, the CDR3 is TGTGCCAGCAGCGCGACGGATGAAGCTTTCTTT.

J is TRBJ1-3 and V is TRBV19; D gene unclear. V lost 3 bases to trimming and J lost 0 bases, with 12 bases between them. The CDR3 runs 16 residues. Germline V gene sequence: CDR1 LNHDA, CDR2 SQIVND (reference sequence). CDR3 in DNA: TGTGCCAGTAGTATCTTGCAGACGAGCTCTGGAAACACCATATATTTT. It specifies CASSILQTSSGNTIYF.

V usage is TRBV5-1 and J usage is TRBJ2-7, with TRBD1 matching 10 bases. With 5 bases clipped from V and 3 bases from J, the junction kept 2 bases outside the gene matches. The CDR3 loop spans 13 amino acids. Per the germline V gene, CDR1 is SGHRS and CDR2 is YFSETQ. CDR3 coding DNA: TGCGCCAGCAGACGGACAGGGGGCTACGAGCAGTACTTC. It yields the protein CASRRTGGYEQYF. The full variable domain, with the rest looked up from reference TRBV5-1 and TRBJ2-7, is KAGVTQTPRYLIKTRGQQVTLSCSPISGHRSVSWYQQTPGQGLQFLFEYFSETQRNKGNFPGRFSGRQFSNSRSEMNVSTLELGDSALYLCASRRTGGYEQYFGPGTRLTVT.

This chain links TRBV6-1 with TRBJ2-5, with TRBD1 as a possible D gene (6 bases). The CDR3 length is 12 residues. Germline assignment: CDR1 MNHNS and CDR2 SASEGT. The V end lost 8 bases, the J end lost 3 bases, and 10 bases lay between the germline ends. The CDR3 loop is CASRTVEETQYF. The CDR3 nucleotides read TGTGCCAGCCGGACAGTAGAAGAGACCCAGTACTTC.

This chain links TRBV28 with TRBJ2-7; 8 nucleotides line up with TRBD1. Trimming took 11 bases from V and 3 from J; bases not matched to a gene: 12. The CDR3 has 14 amino acids. The germline gives CDR1 MDHEN, CDR2 SYDVKM. In DNA form, the CDR3 reads TGTGCCGCCGCCCCCGGGACAGGAGACTACGAGCAGTACTTC. The encoded protein is CAAAPGTGDYEQYF. The full variable domain, in which reference TRBV28 and TRBJ2-7 provide the parts outside the CDR3, is DVKVTQSSRYLVKRTGEKVFLECVQDMDHENMFWYRQDPGLGLRLIYFSYDVKMKEKGDIPEGYSVSREKKERFSLILESASTNQTSMYLCAAAPGTGDYEQYFGPGTRLTVT.

V usage is TRBV27 and J usage is TRBJ2-1; TRBD2 aligns across 7 bases. Unmatched junction bases numbered 1, after V lost 0 bases and J lost 5 bases. CDR1 is MNHEY and CDR2 is SMNVEV in the germline V gene (reference sequence). This CDR3 is 14 amino acids long. The CDR3 DNA follows: TGTGCCAGCAGTTTATCCGGGACTAACAATGAGCAGTTCTTC. Amino acids: CASSLSGTNNEQFF.

The chain recombines TRBV30 with TRBJ1-5; unclear D gene. The CDR3 totals 14 residues. Trimming shortened V by 3 bases and J by 3 bases, and 12 bases separated the two germline ends. CDR1 and CDR2 from the germline V gene are GTSNPN and SVGIG (reference sequence). In DNA, the CDR3 is TGTGCCTGGAGCCGGGGAGGGAACAATCAGCCCCAGCATTTT. This gives the protein CAWSRGGNNQPQHF.

The rearrangement uses TRBV25-1 and TRBJ2-5; D uncertain. The CDR3 has 14 amino acids. V lost 4 bases and J lost 3, with 12 bases in between. The germline V gene has CDR1 MGHDK and CDR2 SYGVNS. The DNA for the CDR3 is TGTGCCAGCAGTGTAACGGCAAGTAAAGAGACCCAGTACTTC. Its protein is CASSVTASKETQYF.

The chain uses TRBV7-6 and TRBJ2-7; D may be TRBD2 (6 bases). This CDR3 contains 17 residues. Trimming left V 4 bases short and J 3 bases short, with 22 bases between. Germline CDR1 reads SGHVS; CDR2 reads FNYEAQ. Here the CDR3 reads CASSSLLGGAPLYEQYF. The CDR3 DNA sequence: TGTGCCAGCAGCTCCCTCCTGGGAGGAGCCCCCCTCTACGAGCAGTACTTC.

The chain employs TRBV6-1 and TRBJ1-5; 9 bases match TRBD1. This CDR3 comprises 15 residues. From germline, CDR1 is MNHNS and CDR2 SASEGT. With V trimmed by 3 bases and J by 6 bases, 6 bases remained unmatched. CDR3 in DNA: TGTGCCAGCAGTGATATGGACAGGGGCTCTCAGCCCCAGCATTTT. It translates to CASSDMDRGSQPQHF.

This clone was observed a handful of times. CDR3 bases: TGCGCCAGCAGCACCTCGGACCCTCCGGGGGACACTGAAGCTTTCTTT. This sequence encodes CASSTSDPPGDTEAFF. This chain connects TRBV5-1 to TRBJ1-1; possible D gene TRBD1, 5 bases. The CDR3 contains 16 residues. CDR1 SGHRS and CDR2 YFSETQ come from the germline V gene. Trimming removed 4 bases from V and 3 bases from J, with 19 bases in between.

V usage is TRBV19 and J usage is TRBJ2-7; tentative D call: TRBD2 (5 bases). CDR1 and CDR2 (germline): LNHDA, SQIVND (reference sequence). The CDR3 is 15 residues long. V lost 0 bases and J 4 bases, leaving 13 bases between the germline ends. The CDR3 sequence: CASSIDFSTGYEQYF. Here the CDR3 DNA reads TGTGCCAGTAGTATAGATTTCTCCACGGGGTACGAGCAGTACTTC. Full variable domain (rest looked up from reference TRBV19 and TRBJ2-7): DGGITQSPKYLFRKEGQNVTLSCEQNLNHDAMYWYRQDPGQGLRLIYYSQIVNDFQKGDIAEGYSVSREKKESFPLTVTSAQKNPTAFYLCASSIDFSTGYEQYFGPGTRLTVT.